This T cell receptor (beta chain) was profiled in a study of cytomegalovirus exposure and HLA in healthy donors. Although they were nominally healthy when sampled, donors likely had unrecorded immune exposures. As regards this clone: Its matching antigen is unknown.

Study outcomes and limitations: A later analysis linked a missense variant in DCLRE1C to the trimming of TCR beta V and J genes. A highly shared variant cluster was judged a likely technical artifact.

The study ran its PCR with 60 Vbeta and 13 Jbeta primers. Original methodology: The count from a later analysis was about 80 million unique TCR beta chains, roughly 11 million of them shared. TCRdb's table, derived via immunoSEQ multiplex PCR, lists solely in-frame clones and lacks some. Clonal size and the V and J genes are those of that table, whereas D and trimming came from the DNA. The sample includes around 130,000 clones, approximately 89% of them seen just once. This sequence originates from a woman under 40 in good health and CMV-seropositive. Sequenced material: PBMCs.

CDR3: CASSLGLAGAGYEQYF. CDR3 DNA: TGCGCCAGCAGCTTGGGTCTAGCGGGAGCAGGATACGAGCAGTACTTC. J is TRBJ2-7 and V is TRBV5-1; 10 bases map to TRBD2. CDR3 length: 16 residues. Per the germline V gene, CDR1 is SGHRS and CDR2 is YFSETQ. The J segment lost 4 bases and the V segment lost 0 bases, leaving 7 bases of the junction unmatched.